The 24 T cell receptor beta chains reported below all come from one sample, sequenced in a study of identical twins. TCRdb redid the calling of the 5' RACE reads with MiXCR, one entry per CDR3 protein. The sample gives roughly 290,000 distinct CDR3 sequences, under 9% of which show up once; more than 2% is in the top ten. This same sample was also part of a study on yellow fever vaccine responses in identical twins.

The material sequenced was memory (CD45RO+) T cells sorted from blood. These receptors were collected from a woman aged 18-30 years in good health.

The CDR3 region is CASQGTQETQYF. CDR3 bases: TGTGCCTCGCAGGGGACTCAAGAGACCCAGTACTTC. V is TRBV7-9 and J is TRBJ2-5, with D perhaps matching TRBD1 or TRBD2 (6 bases each). In germline, CDR1 is SEHNR, CDR2 FQNEAQ (reference sequence). Trimming took off 11 bases at V and 2 bases at J, with 12 bases between the two ends. The CDR3 covers 12 residues.

CDR3 in amino acids: CASSINAGQPQHF. The CDR3 DNA is TGTGCCAGTAGTATAAACGCCGGTCAGCCCCAGCATTTT. The chain has TRBV19 and TRBJ1-5, with unresolved D. The CDR3 length is 13 residues. V was shortened by 2 bases and J by 6 bases, with 8 bases between the two germline ends. Germline V gene lookup returns CDR1 LNHDA and CDR2 SQIVND (reference sequence).

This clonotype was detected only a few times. CDR3 DNA: TGTGCCAGCAGACCCACCCCTAGCGGGAGTGGGAATGAGCAGTTCTTC. As protein: CASRPTPSGSGNEQFF. J is TRBJ2-1 and V is TRBV12-3 or TRBV12-4, with 10 bases matching TRBD2. Germline trimming cut 6 bases from V and 7 bases from J; bases unmatched to any gene: 12. The CDR3 is 16 residues long.

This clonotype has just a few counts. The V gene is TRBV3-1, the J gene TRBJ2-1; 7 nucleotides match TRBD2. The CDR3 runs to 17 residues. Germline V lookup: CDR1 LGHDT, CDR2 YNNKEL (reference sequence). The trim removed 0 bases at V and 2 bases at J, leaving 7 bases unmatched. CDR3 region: CASSQDARSGPYNEQFF. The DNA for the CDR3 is TGTGCCAGCAGCCAAGACGCGCGTAGCGGGCCCTACAATGAGCAGTTCTTC.

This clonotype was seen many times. The CDR3 is CASSLRVSGGAPTDTQYF. The CDR3 DNA reads as TGTGCCAGCAGCTTAAGAGTCAGCGGGGGGGCCCCCACAGATACGCAGTATTTT. V is TRBV11-1 and J is TRBJ2-3, with TRBD2 matching 10 bases. The CDR3 has 18 residues. V shed 2 bases and J 2 bases; nucleotides not matched to a gene: 10. Per germline, CDR1 SGHAT and CDR2 FQDESV (reference sequence).

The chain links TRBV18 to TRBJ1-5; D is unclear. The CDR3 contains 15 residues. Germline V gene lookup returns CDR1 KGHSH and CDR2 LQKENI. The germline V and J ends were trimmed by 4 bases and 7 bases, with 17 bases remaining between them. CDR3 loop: CASSQGEGTWQPQHF. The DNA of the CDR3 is TGTGCCAGCTCACAAGGTGAGGGTACTTGGCAGCCCCAGCATTTT.

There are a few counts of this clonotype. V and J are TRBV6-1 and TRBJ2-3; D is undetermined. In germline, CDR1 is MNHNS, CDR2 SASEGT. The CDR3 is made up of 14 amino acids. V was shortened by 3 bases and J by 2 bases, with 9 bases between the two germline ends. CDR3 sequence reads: CASSEARNTDTQYF. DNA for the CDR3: TGTGCCAGCAGTGAGGCGAGAAACACAGATACGCAGTATTTT.

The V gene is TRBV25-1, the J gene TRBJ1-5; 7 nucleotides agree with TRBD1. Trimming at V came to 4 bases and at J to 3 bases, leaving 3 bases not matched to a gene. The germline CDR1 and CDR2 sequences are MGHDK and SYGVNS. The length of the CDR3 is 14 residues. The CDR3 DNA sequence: TGTGCCAGCAGTGGGACAGGTCACAATCAGCCCCAGCATTTT. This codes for CASSGTGHNQPQHF.

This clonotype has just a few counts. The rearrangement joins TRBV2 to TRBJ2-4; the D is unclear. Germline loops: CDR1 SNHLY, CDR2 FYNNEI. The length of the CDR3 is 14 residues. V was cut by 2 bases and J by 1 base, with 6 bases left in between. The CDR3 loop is CASSELGAKNIQYF. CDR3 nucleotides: TGTGCCAGCAGTGAACTTGGGGCCAAAAACATTCAGTACTTC.

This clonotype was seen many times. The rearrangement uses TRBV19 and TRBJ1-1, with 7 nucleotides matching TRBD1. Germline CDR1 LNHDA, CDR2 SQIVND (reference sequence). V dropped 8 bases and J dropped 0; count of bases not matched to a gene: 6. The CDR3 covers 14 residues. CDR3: CASVYRGMNTEAFF. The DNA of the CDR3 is TGTGCCAGTGTTTACAGGGGTATGAACACTGAAGCTTTCTTT.

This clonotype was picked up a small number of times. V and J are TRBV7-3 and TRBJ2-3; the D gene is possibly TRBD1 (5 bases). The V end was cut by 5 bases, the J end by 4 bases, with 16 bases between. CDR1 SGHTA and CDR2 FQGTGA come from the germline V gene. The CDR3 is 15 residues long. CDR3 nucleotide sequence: TGTGCCAGCAGCACCCATGGGGCCCCAGCAGATACGCAGTATTTT. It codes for CASSTHGAPADTQYF.

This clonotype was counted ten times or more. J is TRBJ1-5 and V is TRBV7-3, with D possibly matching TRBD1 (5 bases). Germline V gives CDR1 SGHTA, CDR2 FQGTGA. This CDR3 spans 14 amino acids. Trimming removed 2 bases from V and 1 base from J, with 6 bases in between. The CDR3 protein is CASSLRQSNQPQHF. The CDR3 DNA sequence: TGTGCCAGCAGCTTACGACAGAGCAATCAGCCCCAGCATTTT. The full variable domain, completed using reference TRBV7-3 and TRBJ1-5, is GAGVSQTPSNKVTEKGKYVELRCDPISGHTALYWYRQSLGQGPEFLIYFQGTGAADDSGLPNDRFFAVRPEGSVSTLKIQRTERGDSAVYLCASSLRQSNQPQHFGDGTRLSIL.

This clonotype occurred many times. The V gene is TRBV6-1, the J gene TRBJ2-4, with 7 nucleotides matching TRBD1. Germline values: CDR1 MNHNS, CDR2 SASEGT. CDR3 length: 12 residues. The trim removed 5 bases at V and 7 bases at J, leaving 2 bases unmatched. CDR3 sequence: CASSTQGNIQYF. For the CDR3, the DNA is TGTGCCAGCAGTACACAGGGGAACATTCAGTACTTC.

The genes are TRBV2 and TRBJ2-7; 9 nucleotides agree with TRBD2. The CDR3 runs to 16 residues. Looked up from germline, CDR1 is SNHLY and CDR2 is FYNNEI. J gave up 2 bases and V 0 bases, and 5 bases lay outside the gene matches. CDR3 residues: CASSEARLAVTYEQYF. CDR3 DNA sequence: TGTGCCAGCAGTGAAGCCCGACTAGCGGTGACCTACGAGCAGTACTTC.

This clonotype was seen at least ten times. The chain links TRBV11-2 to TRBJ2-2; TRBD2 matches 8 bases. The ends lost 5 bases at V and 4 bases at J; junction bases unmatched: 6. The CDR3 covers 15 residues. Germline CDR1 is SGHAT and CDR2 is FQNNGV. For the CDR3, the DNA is TGTGCCAGCAGCCCGGGGGGGCCGGGCACCGGGGAGCTGTTTTTT. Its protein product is CASSPGGPGTGELFF.

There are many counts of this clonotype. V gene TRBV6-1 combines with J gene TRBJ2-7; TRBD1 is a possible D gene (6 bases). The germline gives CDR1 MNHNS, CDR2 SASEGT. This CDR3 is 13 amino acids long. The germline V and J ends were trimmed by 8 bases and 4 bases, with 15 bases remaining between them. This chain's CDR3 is CASSLVGAYEQYF. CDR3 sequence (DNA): TGTGCCAGCTCGTTAGTGGGGGCGTACGAGCAGTACTTC.

The CDR3 DNA is TGTGCCAGCAGAAACCAGAAAACTAGCGGAGCGAACACCGGGGAGCTGTTTTTT. It is translated as CASRNQKTSGANTGELFF. The rearrangement links TRBV27 to TRBJ2-2, with 8 bases lining up with TRBD2. The CDR3 covers 18 residues. V lost 6 bases and J lost 0; bases outside the gene matches: 12. Germline CDR1 MNHEY, CDR2 SMNVEV (reference sequence).

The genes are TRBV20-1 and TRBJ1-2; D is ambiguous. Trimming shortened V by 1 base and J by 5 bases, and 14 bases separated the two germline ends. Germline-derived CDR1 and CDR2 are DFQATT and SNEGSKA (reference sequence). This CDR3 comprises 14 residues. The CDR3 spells CSARGEVMGYGYTF. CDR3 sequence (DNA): TGCAGTGCTAGAGGGGAGGTAATGGGATATGGCTACACCTTC.

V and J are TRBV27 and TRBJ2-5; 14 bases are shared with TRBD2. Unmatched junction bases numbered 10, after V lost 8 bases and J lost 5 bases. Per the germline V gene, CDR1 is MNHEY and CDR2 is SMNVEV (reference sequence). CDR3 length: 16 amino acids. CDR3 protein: CASRDGLAGGRETQYF. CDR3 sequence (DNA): TGTGCCAGCCGAGACGGACTAGCGGGAGGTCGGGAGACCCAGTACTTC.

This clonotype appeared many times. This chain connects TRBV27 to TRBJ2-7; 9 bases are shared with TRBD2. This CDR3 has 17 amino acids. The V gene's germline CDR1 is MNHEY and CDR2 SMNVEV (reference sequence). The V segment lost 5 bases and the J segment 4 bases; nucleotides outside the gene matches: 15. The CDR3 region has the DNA TGTGCCAGCAGTCCTCCGCCCCTACTAGCGGGTGTTTACGAGCAGTACTTC. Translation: CASSPPPLLAGVYEQYF.

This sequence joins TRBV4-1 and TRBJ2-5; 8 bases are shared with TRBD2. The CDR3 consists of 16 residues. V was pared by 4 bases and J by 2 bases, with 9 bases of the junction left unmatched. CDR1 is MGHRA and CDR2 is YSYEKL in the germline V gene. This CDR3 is CASSLGPLAGQETQYF. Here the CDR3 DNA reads TGCGCCAGCAGCCTAGGTCCGCTAGCGGGTCAAGAGACCCAGTACTTC.

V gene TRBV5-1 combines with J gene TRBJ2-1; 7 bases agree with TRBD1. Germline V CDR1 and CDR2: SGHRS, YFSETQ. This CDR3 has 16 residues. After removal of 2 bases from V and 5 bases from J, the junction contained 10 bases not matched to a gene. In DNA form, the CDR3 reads TGCGCCAGCAGCTTAATAGGGGGCAGGGGGAACAATGAGCAGTTCTTC. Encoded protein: CASSLIGGRGNNEQFF.

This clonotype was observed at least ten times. CDR3 loop: CASSLEVHTEAFF. The CDR3 DNA sequence: TGCGCCAGCAGCTTGGAAGTACACACTGAAGCTTTCTTT. This chain uses TRBV5-1 with TRBJ1-1; no clear D. CDR1 and CDR2 from the germline V gene are SGHRS and YFSETQ. Trimming removed 0 bases at V and 3 bases at J, with 6 bases between. This CDR3 comprises 13 residues. Full variable domain (rest looked up from reference TRBV5-1 and TRBJ1-1): KAGVTQTPRYLIKTRGQQVTLSCSPISGHRSVSWYQQTPGQGLQFLFEYFSETQRNKGNFPGRFSGRQFSNSRSEMNVSTLELGDSALYLCASSLEVHTEAFFGQGTRLTVV.

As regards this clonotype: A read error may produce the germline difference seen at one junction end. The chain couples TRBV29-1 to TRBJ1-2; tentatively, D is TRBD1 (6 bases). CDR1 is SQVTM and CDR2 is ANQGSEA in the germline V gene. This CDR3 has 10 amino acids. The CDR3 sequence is CSAAAGGAAF. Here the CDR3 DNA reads TGCAGCGCCGCCGCGGGGGGCGCTGCCTTC. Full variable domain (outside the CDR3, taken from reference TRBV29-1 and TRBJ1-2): SAVISQKPSRDICQRGTSLTIQCQVDSQVTMMFWYRQQPGQSLTLIATANQGSEATYESGFVIDKFPISRPNLTFSTLTVSNMSPEDSSIYLCSAAAGGAAFGSGTRLTVV.